The clone carrying this TCR beta chain showed up many times. Among ophthalmopathy patients, the Clinical Activity Score reached at least 3, the NOSPECS grade reached at least 4, and duration remained under 3 months. Used for diagnoses were clinical symptoms, serum thyroxine and TRAb, thyroid ultrasound and orbital computed tomography. Template material for amplifying TCR beta CDR3 regions consisted of RNA transcripts. TCR CDR3 regions were first amplified by RT-PCR with HTBI primers. One entry per CDR3 protein, called by TCRdb with MiXCR from the multiplex PCR reads. The sample has more than 300,000 distinct CDR3 sequences, less than 20% seen once; the top ten hold 35% to 50%. The data stem from a study of T cells in Graves' hyperthyroidism and ophthalmopathy. CDR3 length equals 13 residues. V lost 3 bases and J lost 6; bases outside the gene matches: 4. CDR1 and CDR2 (germline): LGHNA, YNFKEQ.

The clonotype was recovered from a man younger than 30 with Graves' ophthalmopathy. Sequenced material: blood. This chain joins TRBV4-2 and TRBJ1-1, with TRBD1 identical over 7 bases. The CDR3 region is CASSHGGQSEAFF. Written as DNA, the CDR3 is TGTGCCAGCAGCCACGGGGGACAGTCTGAAGCTTTCTTT.